The 18 T cell receptor beta chains given below trace back to one sample, sequenced in a study of Graves' ophthalmopathy and Graves' hyperthyroidism. Amplification of the TCR beta CDR3 regions used RNA transcripts (as template). RT-PCR in the first round used HTBI primers; a second-round multiplex PCR followed. In TCRdb, the multiplex PCR reads were re-called with MiXCR into one record per CDR3 protein. The repertoire holds under 800,000 distinct CDR3 sequences, with over 20% as singletons. The sequencing input was peripheral blood. The receptors stem from a woman aged 18-29 years with stable Graves' hyperthyroidism. Some clones in this sample may be carry-over from other donors' samples.

The genes are TRBV15 and TRBJ1-1, with D possibly being TRBD1 (5 bases). The CDR3 extends over 13 amino acids. The ends were cut back, 6 bases at V and 7 bases at J, with 15 bases in the middle. Germline V gene sequence: CDR1 LNHNV, CDR2 YYDKDF (reference sequence). Written as DNA, the CDR3 is TGTGCCACCAGATGGGGGAGGGCCGGTGAAGCTTTCTTT. Protein product: CATRWGRAGEAFF.

This clonotype was picked up many times. V and J are TRBV12-3 or TRBV12-4 and TRBJ2-7, with a weak D call TRBD1 (5 bases). Trimming shortened V by 2 bases and J by 5 bases, and 16 bases separated the two germline ends. The CDR3 sequence is 15 residues long. The CDR3 nucleotides read TGTGCCAGCAGTTTATCCCTTCAGGGTTCGGACGAGCAGTACTTC. Its protein is CASSLSLQGSDEQYF.

This clonotype was detected ten times or more. This chain uses TRBV27 with TRBJ1-6; D perhaps matches TRBD1 (5 bases). This CDR3 spans 13 amino acids. Trimming left V 11 bases short and J 9 bases short, with 17 bases between. Germline V gives CDR1 MNHEY, CDR2 SMNVEV (reference sequence). Written as DNA, the CDR3 is TGTGCCTCTCACGGGGGGGGGGGTTCACCCCTCCACTTT. Its protein is CASHGGGGSPLHF.

The J gene is TRBJ1-2, the V gene TRBV19; D perhaps matches TRBD1 (5 bases). Trimming removed 7 bases at V and 8 bases at J, with 14 bases between. This CDR3 has 12 amino acids. The germline gives CDR1 LNHDA, CDR2 SQIVND (reference sequence). The CDR3 coding sequence is TGTGCCAGTAAGGAGTCGGGGCGAGGCTACACCTTC. It translates to CASKESGRGYTF.

The chain has TRBV10-3 and TRBJ1-5; D is undetermined. Germline V gene lookup returns CDR1 ENHRY and CDR2 SYGVKD. The length of the CDR3 is 15 residues. V was shortened by 10 bases and J by 2 bases, with 18 bases between the two germline ends. CDR3 nucleotide sequence: TGTGCCACCTCAATAAGGATTCGCGGCAATCAGCCCCAGCATTTT. Translation: CATSIRIRGNQPQHF.

In its sample, this clonotype was seen once. The chain employs TRBV7-9 and TRBJ2-7; TRBD2 aligns across 10 bases. The junction had 4 bases not matched to a gene; V was cut back by 6 bases and J by 2 bases. The V gene's germline CDR1 is SEHNR and CDR2 FQNEAQ (reference sequence). This CDR3 comprises 14 residues. CDR3 in amino acids: CASSDGTSAYEQYF. The DNA for the CDR3 is TGTGCCAGCAGTGACGGGACTAGCGCCTACGAGCAGTACTTC.

This clonotype was counted at least ten times. The V call is TRBV12-3 or TRBV12-4, the J call TRBJ1-5; TRBD1 matches 10 bases. The V gene end was trimmed by 6 bases and the J gene end by 2 bases; junction bases not matched to a gene: 10. The CDR3 loop spans 17 amino acids. The CDR3 sequence: CASSRTGQGGGNQPQHF. The CDR3 DNA reads TGTGCCAGCAGCCGCACCGGACAGGGGGGAGGCAATCAGCCCCAGCATTTT.

The CDR3 DNA reads as TGTGCCAGCAGCACTCCGGGCAGCCGCTACGAGCAGTACTTC. Its protein product is CASSTPGSRYEQYF. V usage is TRBV28 and J usage is TRBJ2-7; D not resolved. Trimming took 6 bases from V and 3 from J, leaving 15 bases between them. The CDR3 covers 14 residues. Germline V CDR1 and CDR2: MDHEN, SYDVKM.

In its sample, this clonotype was seen many times. J is TRBJ2-5 and V is TRBV2; TRBD2 matches at 12 bases. Germline loops: CDR1 SNHLY, CDR2 FYNNEI. Losses at the gene ends were 2 bases for V and 11 bases for J; bases not matched to a gene: 21. The CDR3 runs 19 residues. CDR3 sequence reads: CASSERLAGAYPLGSQQYF. CDR3 nucleotides: TGTGCCAGCAGTGAAAGACTAGCGGGAGCATACCCACTCGGGTCACAACAGTACTTC.

The chain recombines TRBV3-1 with TRBJ1-5, with 9 bases matching TRBD1. This CDR3 region has 16 residues. Germline V gene lookup returns CDR1 LGHDT and CDR2 YNNKEL (reference sequence). With V trimmed by 1 base and J by 2 bases, 3 bases remained unmatched. The CDR3 region has the DNA TGTGCCAGCAGCCAAGGGGACAGGGCAGGCAATCAGCCCCAGCATTTT. As protein: CASSQGDRAGNQPQHF. The whole variable domain, filled in from reference TRBV3-1 and TRBJ1-5, reads DTAVSQTPKYLVTQMGNDKSIKCEQNLGHDTMYWYKQDSKKFLKIMFSYNNKELIINETVPNRFSPKSPDKAHLNLHINSLELGDSAVYFCASSQGDRAGNQPQHFGDGTRLSIL.

This clonotype has ten or more counts. This chain connects TRBV19 to TRBJ2-2; D is possibly TRBD1 (6 bases). Trimming took 7 bases from V and 3 from J, leaving 15 bases between them. Germline V lookup: CDR1 LNHDA, CDR2 SQIVND (reference sequence). This CDR3 is built from 15 residues. CDR3 in DNA: TGTGCCAGTACCCCACCGGGACAAGACACCGGGGAGCTGTTTTTT. Amino acid sequence: CASTPPGQDTGELFF.

This clonotype occurred many times. V usage is TRBV15 and J usage is TRBJ2-5; TRBD2 matches 9 bases. Per germline, CDR1 LNHNV and CDR2 YYDKDF (reference sequence). The CDR3 runs to 16 residues. J lost 5 bases, V lost 0 bases, and 7 bases had no gene match. For the CDR3, the DNA is TGTGCCACCAGCAGAGATCCGCGGGGGGGCTTGGAGACCCAGTACTTC. It yields the protein CATSRDPRGGLETQYF.

This rearrangement joins TRBV6-4 to TRBJ2-4; D ambiguous. The CDR3 sequence is 13 residues long. Germline V lookup: CDR1 MRHNA, CDR2 SNTAGT. Trimming cost V 4 bases and J 10 bases, with 14 bases left between them. This CDR3 reads CASSVDGFGIQYF. The CDR3 nucleotides read TGTGCCAGCAGTGTGGACGGATTTGGAATTCAGTACTTC.

This clonotype was detected a few times. The rearrangement joins TRBV9 to TRBJ1-3; possibly TRBD1 for D (5 bases). CDR1 and CDR2 (germline): SGDLS, YYNGEE. Trimming cost V 3 bases and J 1 base, with 11 bases left between them. The length of the CDR3 is 15 residues. The CDR3 DNA reads as TGTGCCAGCAGCGCCCGGGGCGCATCTGGAAACACCATATATTTT. Translating it yields CASSARGASGNTIYF.

This clonotype was seen many times. The chain uses TRBV7-3 and TRBJ1-1; possibly TRBD1 for D (6 bases). Germline loops: CDR1 SGHTA, CDR2 FQGTGA. The CDR3 has 15 amino acids. V lost 5 bases and J lost 5, with 18 bases in between. For the CDR3, the DNA is TGTGCCAGCAGCCCTACGGGGACATCAGGGACTGAAGCTTTCTTT. Protein: CASSPTGTSGTEAFF. Using reference TRBV7-3 and TRBJ1-1 for the parts outside the CDR3, the full variable domain is GAGVSQTPSNKVTEKGKYVELRCDPISGHTALYWYRQSLGQGPEFLIYFQGTGAADDSGLPNDRFFAVRPEGSVSTLKIQRTERGDSAVYLCASSPTGTSGTEAFFGQGTRLTVV.

The sample holds a few counts of this clonotype. The CDR3: CASSLGEAYNHYGYTF. CDR3 nucleotide sequence: TGCGCCAGCAGCTTGGGGGAGGCCTACAATCACTATGGCTACACCTTC. The chain is built from TRBV5-1 and TRBJ1-2; unclear D gene. V was pared by 0 bases and J by 3 bases, with 15 bases between. The CDR3 consists of 16 residues. Germline V gives CDR1 SGHRS, CDR2 YFSETQ.

This clonotype was found many times. The chain links TRBV12-3 or TRBV12-4 to TRBJ1-1; maybe TRBD1 (5 bases). The V and J ends lost 6 bases and 1 base respectively, with 12 bases between them. CDR3 length: 14 amino acids. This CDR3 reads CASSRQRKNTEAFF. CDR3 nucleotide sequence: TGTGCCAGCAGCCGACAGAGGAAGAACACTGAAGCTTTCTTT.

As for this clonotype: Sequence at one end of the junction differs from germline and may be a read error. The CDR3 spells CASSLVHTYEPYF. In DNA, the CDR3 is TGTGCCAGCAGCTTAGTCCATACCTACGAGCCGTACTTC. This chain connects TRBV11-2 to TRBJ2-7; D unresolved. The CDR3 spans 13 residues. The germline CDR1 and CDR2 sequences are SGHAT and FQNNGV.